Below are 19 T cell receptor beta chains sequenced from a single sample in a study of metastatic and nonmetastatic thyroid tumors. Patients had received no treatment of any kind before thyroid surgery. With MiXCR, TCRdb reprocessed the PCR reads. The sample carries over 65,000 clones, roughly an eighth recorded once. The sequenced material came from tumor tissue. All receptors come from a female donor with papillary thyroid cancer or a benign thyroid nodule (not recorded which). Some clones in this sample may be carry-over from other donors' samples.

This clone has at least ten counts. The chain joins TRBV12-5 to TRBJ1-1; 7 nucleotides line up with TRBD1. The V and J ends lost 10 bases and 3 bases, in that order; junction bases with no gene match: 14. Germline CDR1 is LGHNT and CDR2 is FRNRAP. This CDR3 is 15 amino acids long. The CDR3 is CATLTSGGADTEAFF. CDR3 bases: TGTGCTACCTTAACTTCAGGGGGTGCGGACACTGAAGCTTTCTTT. Complete variable domain (other parts from reference TRBV12-5 and TRBJ1-1): DARVTQTPRHKVTEMGQEVTMRCQPILGHNTVFWYRQTMMQGLELLAYFRNRAPLDDSGMPKDRFSAEMPDATLATLKIQPSEPRDSAVYFCATLTSGGADTEAFFGQGTRLTVV.

Many counts were recorded for this clone. This chain links TRBV7-3 with TRBJ1-1; D ambiguous. The germline V gene has CDR1 SGHTA and CDR2 FQGTGA. The CDR3 length is 13 residues. V lost 0 bases to trimming and J lost 3 bases, with 5 bases between them. In nucleotides, the CDR3 is TGTGCCAGCAGCTTAACATCCTACACTGAAGCTTTCTTT. Its translation: CASSLTSYTEAFF.

Regarding this clone: With a much larger clone just one base away, this may be a read error. V is TRBV12-3 or TRBV12-4 and J is TRBJ2-1, with 7 bases fitting TRBD1. The CDR3 length is 14 residues. CDR3 DNA sequence: TGTGCCAGCAGTTTAACCGACAGGGACAATGAGCAGTCCTTC. It yields the protein CASSLTDRDNEQSF.

The V call is TRBV6-1, the J call TRBJ2-1; no reliable D call. The CDR3 consists of 14 residues. Germline CDR1 MNHNS, CDR2 SASEGT. With 8 bases removed from V and 10 bases from J, the gap between germline ends came to 21 bases. The CDR3 protein is CASGRTGEFGEQFF. The CDR3 DNA reads TGTGCCAGCGGGCGAACGGGTGAGTTTGGGGAGCAGTTCTTC.

In this sample, this clone turned up many times. At the DNA level, this CDR3 is encoded by other sequences in the same sample as well. This CDR3 reads CASSPGGWHGYTF. CDR3 coding DNA: TGTGCCAGCAGCCCCGGTGGGTGGCATGGCTACACCTTC. This chain connects TRBV5-5 to TRBJ1-2; D is unclear. CDR3 length equals 13 residues. Germline V gene lookup returns CDR1 SGHKS and CDR2 YYEKEE (reference sequence). V was clipped by 4 bases and J by 6 bases, with 13 bases between them.

This CDR3 reads CASSRGEAPDTQYF. The CDR3 region has the DNA TGTGCCAGCAGCCGAGGAGAAGCTCCAGATACGCAGTATTTT. V usage is TRBV2 and J usage is TRBJ2-3, with unresolved D. This CDR3 spans 14 amino acids. V was cut by 6 bases and J by 4 bases, with 14 bases left in between. CDR1 and CDR2 from the germline V gene are SNHLY and FYNNEI. Filled out from reference TRBV2 and TRBJ2-3, the complete variable domain reads EPEVTQTPSHQVTQMGQEVILRCVPISNHLYFYWYRQILGQKVEFLVSFYNNEISEKSEIFDDQFSVERPDGSNFTLKIRSTKLEDSAMYFCASSRGEAPDTQYFGPGTRLTVL.

This clone was picked up many times. The gene calls are TRBV5-8 and TRBJ2-7, with TRBD1 identical over 9 bases. Germline CDR1 is SGHTS and CDR2 is YDEGEE. CDR3 length: 13 amino acids. V shed 3 bases, J shed 2 bases, and the junction held 0 bases outside the gene matches. CDR3 coding DNA: TGTGCCAGCAGCTGGGACAGGGCCTACGAGCAGTACTTC. This codes for CASSWDRAYEQYF.

The table lists this clone with a few counts. A much more abundant neighbour one base away suggests this may be a read error. This CDR3 is CASSLRLAGGGDTQYF. Written as DNA, the CDR3 is TGTGCCAGCAGTCTTAGACTAGCGGGAGGTGGAGATACGCAGTATTTT. The chain links TRBV28 to TRBJ2-3; 13 bases match TRBD2. The V gene's germline CDR1 is MDHEN and CDR2 SYDVKM. V trimming: 5 bases; J trimming: 5 bases; junction bases outside the gene matches: 7. CDR3 length equals 16 residues.

This clone was counted many times. Different DNA sequences within this sample yield the same CDR3. The chain joins TRBV19 to TRBJ2-1; D is perhaps TRBD2 (6 bases). V was clipped by 3 bases and J by 7 bases, with 16 bases between them. The germline CDR1 and CDR2 sequences are LNHDA and SQIVND (reference sequence). This CDR3 contains 15 residues. The CDR3 region is CASSMVGPAGNEQFF. In nucleotides, the CDR3 is TGTGCCAGTAGTATGGTGGGGCCCGCGGGGAATGAGCAGTTCTTC.

This clone was observed at least ten times. In DNA form, the CDR3 reads TGTGCCAGCAGTGAAGACAGGGTGGGAGAGACCCAGTACTTC. As protein: CASSEDRVGETQYF. The J gene is TRBJ2-5, the V gene TRBV2, with a possible D match to TRBD1 (6 bases). The CDR3 length is 14 residues. Germline V gene sequence: CDR1 SNHLY, CDR2 FYNNEI. The V and J ends lost 1 base and 4 bases respectively, with 10 bases between them.

Ten or more counts support this clone. CDR3 sequence reads: CSVDSGTEQFF. The CDR3 DNA reads TGCAGCGTTGACAGCGGGACCGAGCAGTTCTTC. The chain combines TRBV29-1 with TRBJ2-1, with 7 bases matching TRBD2. Germline CDR1 is SQVTM and CDR2 is ANQGSEA. This CDR3 is 11 amino acids long. The V and J ends lost 3 bases and 10 bases, in that order; junction bases with no gene match: 3.

This chain uses TRBV24-1 with TRBJ2-2; D gene unclear. The CDR3 is made up of 13 amino acids. V lost 12 bases and J lost 2, with 12 bases in between. Germline CDR1 is KGHDR and CDR2 is SFDVKD. CDR3: CAAWQANTGELFF. The CDR3 nucleotides are TGTGCCGCCTGGCAAGCTAACACCGGGGAGCTGTTTTTT.

This clone was counted between two and nine times. The same CDR3 arises from other DNA sequences in this sample as well. V gene TRBV7-3 combines with J gene TRBJ2-2; 9 bases align to TRBD1. The CDR3 covers 16 residues. Germline CDR1 reads SGHTA; CDR2 reads FQGTGA. V was clipped by 5 bases and J by 5 bases; unmatched bases: 9. CDR3 nucleotide sequence: TGTGCCAGCAGCCCCACAGGGGGCATTTATACCGGGGAGCTGTTTTTT. This encodes CASSPTGGIYTGELFF.

This clone was recorded many times. The V call is TRBV18, the J call TRBJ2-7; no definite D call. The germline V gene encodes CDR1 KGHSH and CDR2 LQKENI. CDR3 length: 13 residues. Between the trimmed V and J ends, which lost 5 bases and 2 bases, there was a span of 10 bases. The chain's CDR3 is CASSTQSTYEQYF. In DNA, the CDR3 is TGTGCCAGCTCAACCCAGAGTACCTACGAGCAGTACTTC. The full variable domain, its missing parts supplied by reference TRBV18 and TRBJ2-7, is NAGVMQNPRHLVRRRGQEARLRCSPMKGHSHVYWYRQLPEEGLKFMVYLQKENIIDESGMPKERFSAEFPKEGPSILRIQQVVRGDSAAYFCASSTQSTYEQYFGPGTRLTVT.

This clone has a count of ten or more. Other DNA sequences within the sample encode an identical CDR3. The chain combines TRBV6-1 with TRBJ2-1; D is perhaps TRBD1 (5 bases). There are 14 residues in the CDR3. V was pared by 1 base and J by 8 bases, with 12 bases between. CDR1 and CDR2 from the germline V gene are MNHNS and SASEGT. The CDR3 sequence is CASSEGKGRDEQFF. The CDR3 nucleotides are TGTGCCAGCAGTGAAGGGAAGGGGCGCGATGAGCAGTTCTTC.

This clone was counted many times. This chain uses TRBV29-1 with TRBJ2-1; D is unclear. V lost 7 bases, J lost 4 bases, and 8 bases lay in between. This CDR3 contains 11 residues. Germline lookup yields CDR1 SQVTM and CDR2 ANQGSEA. The CDR3 loop reads CSADFYNEQFF. The CDR3 bases are TGCAGCGCAGACTTTTACAATGAGCAGTTCTTC.

At least ten counts were recorded for this clone. This sequence joins TRBV9 and TRBJ1-2; 7 bases agree with TRBD1. V was pared by 0 bases and J by 6 bases, with 8 bases of the junction left unmatched. Germline V lookup: CDR1 SGDLS, CDR2 YYNGEE. The CDR3 extends over 15 amino acids. The CDR3 here is CASSVESGGRDGYTF. The CDR3 coding sequence is TGTGCCAGCAGCGTAGAGTCAGGGGGAAGGGATGGCTACACCTTC.

The sample holds many counts of this clone. J is TRBJ2-5 and V is TRBV27, with TRBD2 matching over 9 bases. The CDR3 runs 17 residues. The V and J ends lost 0 bases and 4 bases, in that order; junction bases with no gene match: 9. CDR1 MNHEY and CDR2 SMNVEV come from the germline V gene (reference sequence). This CDR3 is CASSLSWAGGLSETQYF. The CDR3 DNA is TGTGCCAGCAGTTTATCCTGGGCGGGAGGGCTCTCAGAGACCCAGTACTTC.

As regards this clone: This CDR3 is also generated by other DNA sequences in the sample. The gene calls are TRBV9 and TRBJ2-2; D is possibly TRBD1 or TRBD2 (5 bases each). The CDR3 loop spans 13 amino acids. The germline gives CDR1 SGDLS, CDR2 YYNGEE. Trimming stripped 0 bases from V and 6 bases from J, with 6 bases between. The CDR3 sequence: CASSVGDAGELFF. The DNA for the CDR3 is TGTGCCAGCAGCGTAGGGGACGCCGGGGAGCTGTTTTTT.